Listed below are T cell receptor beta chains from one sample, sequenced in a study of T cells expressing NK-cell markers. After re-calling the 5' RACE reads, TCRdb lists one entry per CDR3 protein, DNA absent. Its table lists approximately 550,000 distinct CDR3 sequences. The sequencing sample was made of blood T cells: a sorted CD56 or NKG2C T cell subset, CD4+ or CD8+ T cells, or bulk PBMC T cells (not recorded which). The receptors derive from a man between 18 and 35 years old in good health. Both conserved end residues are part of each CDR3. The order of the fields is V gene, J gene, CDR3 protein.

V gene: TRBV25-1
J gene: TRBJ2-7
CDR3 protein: CASSRRGEQYF

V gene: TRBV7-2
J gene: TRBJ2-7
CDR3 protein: CASTYRLAGGYEQYF

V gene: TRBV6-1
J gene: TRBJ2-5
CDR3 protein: CASNRGHQETQYF

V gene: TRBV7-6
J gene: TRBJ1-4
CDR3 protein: CASSRQGMGLTNEKLFF

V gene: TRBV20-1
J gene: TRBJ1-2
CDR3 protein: CSARDTRGTDGYTF

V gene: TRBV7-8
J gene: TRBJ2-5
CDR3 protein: CASSLLRGSGQETQYF

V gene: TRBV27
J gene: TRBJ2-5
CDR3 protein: CASSLTRLQETQYF

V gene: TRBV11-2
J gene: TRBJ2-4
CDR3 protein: CASSWDLGQYF

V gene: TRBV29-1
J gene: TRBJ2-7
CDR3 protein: CSVEEGGTGYEQYF

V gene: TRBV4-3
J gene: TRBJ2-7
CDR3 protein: CASSQGTSGSDEQYF

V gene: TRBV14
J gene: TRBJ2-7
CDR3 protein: CASSPFSSLEQYF

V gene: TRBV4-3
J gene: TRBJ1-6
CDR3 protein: CASSQDSTGRSPLHF

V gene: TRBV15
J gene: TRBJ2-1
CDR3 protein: CATSRDRTSGIPYNEQFF

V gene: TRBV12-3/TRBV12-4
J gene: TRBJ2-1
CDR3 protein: CASSWLGLENNEQFF

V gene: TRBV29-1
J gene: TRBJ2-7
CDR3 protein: CSAAGVVIYEQYF

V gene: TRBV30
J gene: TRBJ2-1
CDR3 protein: CAWRHSGRTGDEQFF

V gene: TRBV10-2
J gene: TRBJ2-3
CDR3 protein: CASILSTSDPDTQYF

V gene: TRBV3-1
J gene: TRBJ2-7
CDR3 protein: CASSQDDWSSYEQYF

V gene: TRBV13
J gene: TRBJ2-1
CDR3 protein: CASSLSGRAWNEQFF

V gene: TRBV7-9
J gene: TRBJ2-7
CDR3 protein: CASSLWDFGEDTYEQYF

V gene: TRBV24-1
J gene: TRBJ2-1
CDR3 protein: CATSDSRTGLLAKGEQFF

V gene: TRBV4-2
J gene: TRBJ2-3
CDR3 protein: CASSQGGHHTQYF

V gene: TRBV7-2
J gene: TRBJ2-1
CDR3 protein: CASSLVSSGRAYEQFF

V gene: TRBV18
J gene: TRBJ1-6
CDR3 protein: CASSPGTGGNSPLHF

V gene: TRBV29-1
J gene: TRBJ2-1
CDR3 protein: CSVTNEETGGREQFF

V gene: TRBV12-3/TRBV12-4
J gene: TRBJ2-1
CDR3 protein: CASTVGNEQFF

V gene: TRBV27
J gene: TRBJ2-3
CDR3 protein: CASSLWGNGGSPSTDTQYF

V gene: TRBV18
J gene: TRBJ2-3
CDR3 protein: CASSPPGPRPVLTQYF

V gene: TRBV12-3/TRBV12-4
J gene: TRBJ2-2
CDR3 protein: CASSLQGVHTGELFF

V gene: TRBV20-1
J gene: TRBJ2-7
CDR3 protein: CSARDAGTSGYEQYF

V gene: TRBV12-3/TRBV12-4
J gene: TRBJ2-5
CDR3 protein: CATRESVLQETQYF

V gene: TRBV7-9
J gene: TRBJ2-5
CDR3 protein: CASRHTRGETQYF

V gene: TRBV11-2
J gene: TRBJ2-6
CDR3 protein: CASSFSGGSSGANVLTF

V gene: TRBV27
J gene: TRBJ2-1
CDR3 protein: CASSFWGADNEQFF

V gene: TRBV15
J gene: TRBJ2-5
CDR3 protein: CATSSGQALPETQYF

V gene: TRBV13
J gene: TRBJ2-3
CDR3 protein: CASRMSGTAIDTQYF

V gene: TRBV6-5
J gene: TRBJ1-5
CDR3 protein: CASSSRGSGQGRAQHF

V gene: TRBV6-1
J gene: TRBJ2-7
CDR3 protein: CATFGGGSYEQYF

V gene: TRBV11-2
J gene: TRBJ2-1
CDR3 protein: CASSPSEREKGPNNEQFF

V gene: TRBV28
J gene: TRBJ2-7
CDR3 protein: CASAPGSYEQYF

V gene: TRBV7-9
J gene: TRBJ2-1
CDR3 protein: CASSLESFVLAYNEQFF

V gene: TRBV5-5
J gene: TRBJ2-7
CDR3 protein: CASSLEGTRAPYEQYF

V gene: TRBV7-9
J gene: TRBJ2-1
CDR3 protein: CASSRTGSRDEQFF

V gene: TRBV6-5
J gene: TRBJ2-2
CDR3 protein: CASSYGGRGPLRGELFF

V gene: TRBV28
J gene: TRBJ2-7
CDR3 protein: CASSLRSGDLYEQYF

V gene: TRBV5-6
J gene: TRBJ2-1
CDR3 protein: CASSNEGGRATFSSYNEQFF

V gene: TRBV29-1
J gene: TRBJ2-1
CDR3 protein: CSVEALGYNEQFF

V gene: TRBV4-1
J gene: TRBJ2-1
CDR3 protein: CASSQGPVVDEQFF

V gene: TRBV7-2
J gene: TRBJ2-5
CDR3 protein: CASSPPGGAPPGWTQYF

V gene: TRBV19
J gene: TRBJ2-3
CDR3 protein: CAASGGPSTDTQYF

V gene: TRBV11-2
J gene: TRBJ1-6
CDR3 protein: CASSPGTANSPLHF

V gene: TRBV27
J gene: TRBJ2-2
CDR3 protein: CASGPGDIGELFF

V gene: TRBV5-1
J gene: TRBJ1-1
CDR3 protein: CASSLVAGQGAFF

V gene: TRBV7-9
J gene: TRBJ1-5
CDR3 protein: CASSSGDRDNQPQHF

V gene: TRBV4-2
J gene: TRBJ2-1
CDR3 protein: CASSQAHGEQFF

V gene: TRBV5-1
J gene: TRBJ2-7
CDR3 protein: CASSPEGQGSYEQYF

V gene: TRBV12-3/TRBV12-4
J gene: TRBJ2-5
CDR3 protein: CASQGSSQETQYF